In this sample, the clone carrying this TCR beta chain turned up many times. The source of the sample is a study of low-dose radiotherapy and immunotherapy resistance in tumors. Looking at the study overall: On an every-two-weeks schedule, patients received intravenous nivolumab 240 mg, along with ipilimumab 1 mg/kg every six weeks.

Time point given: after trial treatment. Indicated treatment: LDRT plus nivolumab, ipilimumab, low-dose cyclophosphamide and aspirin (RACIN trial). First-strand cDNA used TRAV- and TRBV-specific primers, covering alpha and beta chains. Amplification, which lasted 20 to 25 PCR cycles, used a constant-region primer and V-primer adapter to amplify TCRs. TCRdb processed the reads anew with MiXCR; each CDR3 protein has one entry. Of roughly 100,000 distinct CDR3 sequences listed, around 20% are singletons. V trimming: 6 bases; J trimming: 3 bases; junction bases outside the gene matches: 6. The CDR3 is 15 amino acids. Germline CDR1 DFQATT, CDR2 SNEGSKA (reference sequence).

Sequencing used PBMCs, obtained after low-dose radiotherapy plus immunotherapy. The chain combines TRBV20-1 with TRBJ1-5; 12 positions match TRBD1. The sequence was obtained from a male donor with prostate cancer. The DNA for the CDR3 is TGCAGTGCCCTAAGGGACAGGGGGCTCAATCAGCCCCAGCATTTT. Translated: CSALRDRGLNQPQHF.